This T cell receptor (beta chain) was identified in a study of shared clonotypes between healthy human individuals (dated by TCRdb to about 2020). With respect to the entire study: Two women and a few men aged 18 to 49 years were included in the cohort. For each donor, CD4 naive and CD4 memory were each given three plates, CD8 naive was given two plates, and CD8 memory was given one plate. The study deeply sequenced blood TCR repertoires of five healthy adults to estimate repertoire size and the extent of clonotype sharing between individuals. To increase sequencing depth and limit assay-specific biases, different laboratories used diverse techniques to prepare libraries and sequence TCR repertoires. Leukapheresis yielded between about 0.85 and 9 billion PBMCs per donor. Study-level results and caveats: Even with the large sequencing depth, rarefaction of the sorted-subset datasets indicated that sequencing was incomplete. The genetic and exposure-history diversity represented was limited by the small number of donors. Based on pairwise subsampling, the degree of clonotype sharing among donors was expected to be affected by sequencing depth. Sampling was limited to blood, and TCR repertoires in tissue likely differ from TCR repertoires in blood. Higher generation probabilities were observed for clonotypes shared by all four sorted-subset donors than for non-shared clonotypes. When several donors were compared, the shared fraction of clonotypes was approximately 5% for naive CD4, 3.5% for naive CD8, 2% to 2.5% for memory CD4, and 0.35% to 0.4% for memory CD8. Naive subsets generally had larger estimated clonotype richness than memory subsets.

Inclusive of the bounding cysteine and phenylalanine, the CDR3 is 12 residues long. The CDR3 DNA has 36 bases and is translated from base 1. Relative to germline, V is 3 bases shorter and J is 7 bases shorter, with 9 bases between their ends. The CDR1 and CDR2 encoded by the germline V gene are SNHLY and FYNNEI. As concerns this clone: The antigen it recognizes is unknown. Qualities for individual bases were not recorded, and no much larger clone is one base off.

Donors were healthy HIV-negative adults with no recently reported acute infections or vaccinations. All donors were Caucasian adults living in Nashville, Tennessee, USA. Magnetic negative selection was used to enrich CD4+ T cells, after which naive cells were positively selected on CD45RA and the negative fraction became the memory subset. After blood collection by leukapheresis, PBMCs were isolated using Ficoll-Histopaque density gradient centrifugation and then cryopreserved in the vapor phase of liquid nitrogen. Analytical flow cytometry was used to check the purity and quantity of every magnetically sorted T cell population. From each sorted fraction, genomic DNA was isolated and quantified by UV absorbance on a Nanodrop 2000c. Using the deep immunoSEQ assay, multiplex PCR amplified TCR CDR3 regions from genomic DNA. Extracted genomic DNA from each cell subset was spread evenly across all wells of several immunoSEQ 96-well plates, with each plate serving as a replicate. For sorted subsets, 200 ng of genomic DNA, equivalent to roughly 30,000 T cell genomes, went into each replicate PCR. Purified libraries were quantified with a Qubit 3.0 fluorometer, sized on a Bioanalyzer 2100, and re-quantified with the KAPA Library Quantification kit. Every immunoSEQ 96-well plate was sequenced on a dedicated single-read 150-cycle Illumina NextSeq 550 flow cell. Per the source publication's procedure: Because the immunoSEQ output held only junctional sequences and lacked quality scores, the filtering could not match the filtering applied to full-length reads. Sequences were annotated with PyIR, a Python wrapper for IgBLAST v1.9, using IMGT germline references to assign V/J genes and CDR3. Reads were removed for weak V/J assignments (E-value above 1e-6), missing CDR3, stop codons, out-of-frame junctions, or ambiguous translated residues. V3J clonotypes were defined as sequences sharing an identical inferred V gene, J gene, and CDR3 amino acid sequence. To compute the percentage overlap between repertoires, the number of shared unique clonotypes was divided by the size of the smaller repertoire. Richness of each repertoire was evaluated using RTK rarefaction, the Chao1 estimator, and Recon v2.1 estimates of unobserved clonotypes. Generation probabilities were computed with OLGA for all TCRbeta clonotypes obtained by the gDNA method from a few donors. This is the immuneACCESS table as TCRdb keeps it, with only in-frame sequences that have V and J called. A part of the clones is gone; compared with another copy, unresolved V genes explain less than half, and the rest is unexplained. The V and J calls and clone size are taken from that table; D and trimming were inferred from the DNA. In this sample the table shows hundreds of thousands of clones, around 73% of which occur a single time. Around 2% of the sample is taken by the ten largest.

This clonotype was obtained from a woman aged 25-40 years in good health. The chain couples TRBV2 to TRBJ1-2, with no reliable assignment of the D segment. Sequenced input: memory CD4+ T cells sorted from blood. What the cell subset or site label conveys for this sample: CD45RA-negative fraction. Here is the DNA: TGTGCCAGCAGTGACAATCGGGGTGGCTACACCTTC. Translated, this is CASSDNRGGYTF.